These T cell receptor beta chains were read from a single sample in a study of TIL therapy for anti-PD-1-resistant metastatic lung cancer. TCRdb's copy holds only in-frame clones and misses some; the assay was immunoSEQ multiplex PCR. The sample holds around 30,000 clones, roughly 69% seen once. This material consisted of blood, taken at baseline. The receptor set was obtained from a woman aged 30-79 years with non-small cell lung cancer. The CDR3 runs from the conserved cysteine through the conserved F or W. Each record gives: CDR3 protein, J gene, clone size, V gene. Rows give clone size only sometimes, using once, few, many, or a class for an expanded clone.

CASSPAGGSRGYTF | TRBJ1-2 | - | TRBV18
CASSLGQNEKLFF | TRBJ1-4 | - | TRBV5-1
CASQAGTSVYNEQFF | TRBJ2-1 | - | TRBV19
CPGSAPFCEGGNTIYF | TRBJ1-3 | - | TRBV22-1
CASGRTGGYTF | TRBJ1-2 | - | TRBV27
CASSQLGDRENQPQHF | TRBJ1-5 | - | TRBV4-1
CASSLEGNTGELFF | TRBJ2-2 | - | TRBV11-3
CASSRDGNYGYTF | TRBJ1-2 | few | TRBV5-1
CASSAQGGETQYF | TRBJ2-5 | - | TRBV2
CASSFQGEDTEAFF | TRBJ1-1 | few | TRBV19
CASSLSLGGGAGGGYEQYF | TRBJ2-7 | once | TRBV7-2
CASSPLLSGRGEQFF | TRBJ2-1 | - | TRBV4-2
CASSLGLSSYEQYF | - | - | TRBV5-6
CASSQPGPTQQFF | TRBJ2-1 | - | TRBV19
CASSEEYGAANTEAFF | TRBJ1-1 | - | TRBV10-1
CASSGDRVGNQPQHF | TRBJ1-5 | - | TRBV19
CASSLVSLAGESEQFF | TRBJ2-1 | - | TRBV5-4
CASSQLAESSYEQYF | - | - | TRBV4-2
CASSPRTGGQFF | TRBJ2-1 | - | TRBV27
CATRTGQIPGYTF | TRBJ1-2 | - | TRBV10-3
CASSQRSYNYGYTF | TRBJ1-2 | - | TRBV14
CASSPGWRVAYGYTF | TRBJ1-2 | - | TRBV7-8
CASSLAGALYEQYF | TRBJ2-7 | - | TRBV7-6
CASSLGLRRADTQYF | TRBJ2-3 | - | TRBV6-6
CASSLGAGLDEQFF | TRBJ2-1 | - | TRBV7-6
CASKGSDYNEQFF | TRBJ2-1 | few | TRBV2
CASSSKDTYEQYF | TRBJ2-7 | - | TRBV5-8
CAISPNTGELFF | TRBJ2-2 | - | TRBV10-3
CASSLLRAEYNEQFF | TRBJ2-1 | - | TRBV14
CASRDRGSNQPQHF | TRBJ1-5 | few | TRBV19
CASSPSRDRDLWEQYF | TRBJ2-7 | - | TRBV5-1
CASSPPSGKTDTQYF | TRBJ2-3 | - | TRBV7-9
CASSPLLGSYEQYF | TRBJ2-7 | - | TRBV7-2
CASSQQGNTEAFF | TRBJ1-1 | - | TRBV11-3
CASRAGGRETQYF | TRBJ2-5 | - | TRBV5-5
CASSQPWTGWPCSSTDTQYF | TRBJ2-3 | - | TRBV23-1
CASRLGGTGELFF | TRBJ2-2 | - | TRBV10-1